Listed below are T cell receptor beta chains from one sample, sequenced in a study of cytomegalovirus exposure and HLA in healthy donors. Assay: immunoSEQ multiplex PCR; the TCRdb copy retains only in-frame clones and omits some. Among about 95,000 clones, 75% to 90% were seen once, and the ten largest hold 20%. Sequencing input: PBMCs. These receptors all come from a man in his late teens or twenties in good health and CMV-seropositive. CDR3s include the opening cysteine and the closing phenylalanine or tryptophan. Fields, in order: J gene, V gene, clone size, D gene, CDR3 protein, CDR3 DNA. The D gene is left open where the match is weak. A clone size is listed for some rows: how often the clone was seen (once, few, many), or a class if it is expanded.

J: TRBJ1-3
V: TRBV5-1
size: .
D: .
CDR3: CASSPGQGVNTIYF
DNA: TGCGCCAGCAGCCCCGGGCAGGGTGTAAACACCATATATTTT

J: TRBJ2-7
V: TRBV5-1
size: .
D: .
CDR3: CASSLTGGYEQYF
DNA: TGCGCCAGCAGCTTGACAGGTGGCTACGAGCAGTACTTC

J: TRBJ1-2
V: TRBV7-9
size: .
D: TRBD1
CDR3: CASSPTGVPNYGYTF
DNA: TGTGCCAGCAGCCCTACAGGGGTCCCTAACTATGGCTACACCTTC

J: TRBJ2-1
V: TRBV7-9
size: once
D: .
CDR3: CASSSEGGNEQFF
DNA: TGTGCCAGCAGCTCCGAGGGCGGGAACGAGCAGTTCTTC

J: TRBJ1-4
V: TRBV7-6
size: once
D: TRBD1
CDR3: CASSPDRGLTNEKLFF
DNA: TGTGCCAGCAGCCCGGACAGGGGATTAACTAATGAAAAACTGTTTTTT

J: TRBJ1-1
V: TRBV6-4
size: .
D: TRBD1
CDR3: CASSDSQLTGGAWNTEAFF
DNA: TGTGCCAGCAGTGACTCCCAATTGACAGGGGGCGCATGGAACACTGAAGCTTTCTTT

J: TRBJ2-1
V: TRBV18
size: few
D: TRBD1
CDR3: CASSPEQGSSNEQFF
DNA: TGTGCCAGCTCACCGGAACAGGGGTCCTCCAATGAGCAGTTCTTC

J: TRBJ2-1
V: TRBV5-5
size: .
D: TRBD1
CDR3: CASSQRQGGFAEQFF
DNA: TGTGCCAGCAGCCAAAGACAGGGGGGGTTTGCTGAGCAGTTCTTC

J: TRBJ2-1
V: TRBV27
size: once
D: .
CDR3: CASITPGPREGFF
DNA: TGTGCCAGCATTACGCCGGGTCCTAGAGAGGGGTTCTTC

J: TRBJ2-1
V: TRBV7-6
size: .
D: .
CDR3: CASSFGGANEQFF
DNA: TGTGCCAGCAGCTTCGGGGGAGCCAATGAGCAGTTCTTC

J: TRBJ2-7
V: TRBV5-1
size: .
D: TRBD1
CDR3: CASSKGQGVDEQYF
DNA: TGCGCCAGCAGCAAAGGACAGGGAGTAGACGAGCAGTACTTC

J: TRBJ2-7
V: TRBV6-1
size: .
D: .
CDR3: CASSTTGYNEQYF
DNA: TGTGCCAGCAGCACCACAGGGTACAACGAGCAGTACTTC

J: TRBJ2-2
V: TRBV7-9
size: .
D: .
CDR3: CASSSTGPNTGELFF
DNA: TGTGCCAGCAGCTCCACAGGGCCGAACACCGGGGAGCTGTTTTTT

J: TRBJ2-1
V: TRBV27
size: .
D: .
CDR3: CAAWGINEQFF
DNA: TGTGCCGCCTGGGGCATTAATGAGCAGTTCTTC

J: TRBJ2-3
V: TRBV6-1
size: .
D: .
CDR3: CASSDTLAESTDTQYF
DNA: TGTGCCAGCAGTGATACTTTAGCGGAGAGCACAGATACGCAGTATTTT

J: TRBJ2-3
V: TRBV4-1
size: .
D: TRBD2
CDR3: CASSPSGSGGTDTQYF
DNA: TGCGCCAGCAGCCCGTCCGGAAGCGGGGGCACAGATACGCAGTATTTT

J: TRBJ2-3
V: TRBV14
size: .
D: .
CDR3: CASSQSRDTQYF
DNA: TGTGCCAGCAGCCAGTCTAGAGATACGCAGTATTTT

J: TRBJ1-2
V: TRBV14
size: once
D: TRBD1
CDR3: CASSQGTGGLGYTF
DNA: TGTGCCAGCAGCCAAGGGACAGGGGGCCTTGGCTACACCTTC